This T cell receptor beta chain was found in a study of blood T cell repertoires in COVID-19. Assay: immunoSEQ multiplex PCR; the TCRdb copy retains only in-frame clones and omits some. The repertoire includes around 290,000 clones, around 90% of them detected once, and about 1.8% sits in the top ten. J lost 8 bases, V lost 3 bases, and 13 bases had no gene match. The CDR3 runs to 15 residues. Per the germline V gene, CDR1 is GTSNPN and CDR2 is SVGIG (reference sequence). Sequencing input: PBMCs or T cells enriched from blood (not recorded which). The chain couples TRBV30 to TRBJ1-3; 7 bases are a match to TRBD1. This receptor was taken from a woman in her forties who had recovered from COVID-19. The CDR3 region is CAWRVSTGTGHTIYF. Written as DNA, the CDR3 is TGTGCCTGGAGGGTTTCGACAGGGACTGGGCACACCATATATTTT.